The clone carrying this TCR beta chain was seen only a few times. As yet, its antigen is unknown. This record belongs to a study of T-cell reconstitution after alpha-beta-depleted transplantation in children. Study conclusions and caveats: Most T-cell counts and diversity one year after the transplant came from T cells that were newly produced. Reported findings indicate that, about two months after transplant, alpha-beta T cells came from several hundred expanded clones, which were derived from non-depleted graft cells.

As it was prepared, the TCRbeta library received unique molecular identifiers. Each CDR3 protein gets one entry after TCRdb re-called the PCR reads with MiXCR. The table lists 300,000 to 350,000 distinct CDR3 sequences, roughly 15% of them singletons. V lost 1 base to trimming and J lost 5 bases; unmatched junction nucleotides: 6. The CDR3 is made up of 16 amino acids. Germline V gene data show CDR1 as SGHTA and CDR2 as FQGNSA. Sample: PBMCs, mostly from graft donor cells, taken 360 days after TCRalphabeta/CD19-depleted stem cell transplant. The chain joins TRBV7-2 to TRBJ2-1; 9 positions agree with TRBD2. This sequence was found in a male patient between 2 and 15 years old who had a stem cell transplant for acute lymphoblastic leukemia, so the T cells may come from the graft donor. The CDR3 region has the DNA TGTGCCAGCAGCTTAGAGGGCGGGAGGGTGAACAATGAGCAGTTCTTC. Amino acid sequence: CASSLEGGRVNNEQFF.